The 32 T cell receptor beta chains below all came from one sample that was sequenced in a study of cytomegalovirus exposure and HLA in healthy donors. Both 60 Vbeta primers and 13 Jbeta primers went into the PCR. Clones were read by immunoSEQ multiplex PCR, and TCRdb kept only the in-frame ones, dropping some. The sample records about 170,000 clones, approximately 79% being singletons. The specimen sequenced was PBMCs. Receptor source: a man aged 35 to 55 in good health and CMV-seropositive.

The chain links TRBV6-1 to TRBJ1-2; TRBD1 might be the D (6 bases). This CDR3 is 14 amino acids long. With 6 bases removed from V and 0 bases from J, the gap between germline ends came to 11 bases. From germline, CDR1 is MNHNS and CDR2 SASEGT. The CDR3 loop is CASSVGTTNYGYTF. The CDR3 DNA sequence: TGTGCCAGCAGCGTGGGGACAACTAACTATGGCTACACCTTC.

This clone was seen a handful of times. The chain couples TRBV5-4 to TRBJ1-2; 9 bases fit TRBD1. The CDR3 contains 15 residues. Trimming removed 1 base from V and 7 bases from J; junction bases left unmatched: 8. Germline V gives CDR1 SGHNT, CDR2 YYREEE (reference sequence). CDR3 sequence: CASSLTGTGSTGYTF. As DNA, the CDR3 is TGTGCCAGCAGCTTGACTGGGACAGGGTCAACTGGCTACACCTTC.

The gene calls are TRBV5-1 and TRBJ2-7; weak D call: TRBD2 (5 bases). CDR3 length equals 14 residues. The germline V gene encodes CDR1 SGHRS and CDR2 YFSETQ. Between the trimmed V and J ends, which lost 7 bases and 1 base, there was a span of 15 bases. DNA for the CDR3: TGCGCCAGCGCCGAGGCAGAGCGGTCCTACGAGCAGTACTTC. It specifies CASAEAERSYEQYF.

The rearrangement joins TRBV11-2 to TRBJ2-5, with D maybe TRBD2 (6 bases). V lost 5 bases to trimming and J lost 2 bases, with 9 bases between them. CDR1 is SGHAT, CDR2 FQNNGV, per germline. The CDR3 sequence is 13 residues long. Here the CDR3 reads CASSPGGQETQYF. CDR3 in DNA: TGTGCCAGCAGCCCCGGGGGTCAAGAGACCCAGTACTTC.

The chain employs TRBV7-2 and TRBJ2-3; the D gene is possibly TRBD2 (5 bases). The CDR3 totals 13 residues. V lost 2 bases and J lost 5, with 8 bases in between. The germline V gene has CDR1 SGHTA and CDR2 FQGNSA. CDR3 sequence (DNA): TGTGCCAGCAGCTTAAGCGGCCAAGATACGCAGTATTTT. It is translated as CASSLSGQDTQYF.

V usage is TRBV29-1 and J usage is TRBJ1-2, with TRBD1 matching over 7 bases. V was clipped by 6 bases and J by 6 bases; unmatched bases: 13. In germline, CDR1 is SQVTM, CDR2 ANQGSEA. The length of the CDR3 is 14 residues. The CDR3 loop reads CSVSFTGVTNGYTF. The CDR3 coding sequence is TGCAGCGTCTCCTTTACAGGGGTAACGAATGGCTACACCTTC.

This clone was seen a few times. CDR3 DNA: TGTGCCAGCAGCCGGGACAGGGCTGGGGCCAACGTCCTGACTTTC. Encoded protein: CASSRDRAGANVLTF. The rearrangement joins TRBV7-2 to TRBJ2-6, with 9 bases aligning to TRBD1. Germline assignment: CDR1 SGHTA and CDR2 FQGNSA. V gave up 5 bases and J gave up 2 bases; unmatched junction bases: 1. CDR3 length: 15 amino acids. The variable domain in full, with the rest retrieved from reference TRBV7-2 and TRBJ2-6, is GAGVSQSPSNKVTEKGKDVELRCDPISGHTALYWYRQSLGQGLEFLIYFQGNSAPDKSGLPSDRFSAERTGGSVSTLTIQRTQQEDSAVYLCASSRDRAGANVLTFGAGSRLTVL.

This clone was recorded a few times. The chain joins TRBV5-4 to TRBJ2-5; TRBD1 matches at 9 bases. The CDR3 has 15 residues. Germline loops: CDR1 SGHNT, CDR2 YYREEE (reference sequence). V lost 0 bases and J lost 4; bases outside the gene matches: 4. Written as DNA, the CDR3 is TGTGCCAGCAGCTTGGAACAGGGGGCAGGAGAGACCCAGTACTTC. This encodes CASSLEQGAGETQYF.

The chain has TRBV5-1 and TRBJ1-1; 9 bases fit TRBD1. The CDR3 sequence is 14 residues long. Per germline, CDR1 SGHRS and CDR2 YFSETQ. The trim removed 2 bases at V and 4 bases at J, leaving 3 bases unmatched. CDR3 in amino acids: CASSFKDRGTEAFF. CDR3 sequence (DNA): TGCGCCAGCAGCTTTAAGGACAGGGGCACTGAAGCTTTCTTT.

The CDR3 bases are TGTGCCAGCAGTTTCAGGGGGCGTTTTAAAGTTAATGAAAAACTGTTTTTT. Translated: CASSFRGRFKVNEKLFF. The chain joins TRBV2 to TRBJ1-4; 8 nucleotides agree with TRBD1. CDR3 length: 17 amino acids. The trim removed 5 bases at V and 4 bases at J, leaving 12 bases unmatched. Germline-derived CDR1 and CDR2 are SNHLY and FYNNEI.

This clone was seen only once. The chain employs TRBV5-4 and TRBJ2-5; 9 positions match TRBD1. The CDR3 sequence is 15 residues long. Germline-derived CDR1 and CDR2 are SGHNT and YYREEE (reference sequence). The junction had 7 bases not matched to a gene; V was cut back by 4 bases and J by 3 bases. CDR3 protein: CASSSAGQGEETQYF. In DNA form, the CDR3 reads TGTGCCAGCAGCAGTGCGGGACAGGGAGAAGAGACCCAGTACTTC.

V gene TRBV7-3 combines with J gene TRBJ2-3; TRBD1 aligns across 8 bases. Trimming took 2 bases from V and 1 from J; bases not matched to a gene: 2. CDR1 SGHTA and CDR2 FQGTGA come from the germline V gene. The CDR3 extends over 15 amino acids. The CDR3 DNA sequence: TGTGCCAGCAGCTTACCGGGACAGGGCACAGATACGCAGTATTTT. As protein: CASSLPGQGTDTQYF.

This clone was picked up a small number of times. J is TRBJ2-7 and V is TRBV2, with D possibly matching TRBD1 (5 bases). Germline values: CDR1 SNHLY, CDR2 FYNNEI. The CDR3 sequence is 13 residues long. V lost 6 bases, J lost 7 bases, and 16 bases lay in between. CDR3 sequence (DNA): TGTGCCAGCAGACCCCGTGGGGCAAGGGAGCAGTACTTC. Its translation is CASRPRGAREQYF.

This chain links TRBV4-1 with TRBJ1-2; TRBD1 aligns across 7 bases. This CDR3 spans 15 amino acids. Germline V gene sequence: CDR1 MGHRA, CDR2 YSYEKL. With V trimmed by 3 bases and J by 5 bases, 9 bases remained unmatched. The DNA for the CDR3 is TGCGCCAGCAGCCATCCTGGACAGGTCCGGTATGGCTACACCTTC. The encoded protein is CASSHPGQVRYGYTF.

V and J are TRBV29-1 and TRBJ2-5, with TRBD1 matching 11 bases. The V and J ends lost 7 bases and 4 bases, in that order; junction bases with no gene match: 2. The germline V gene encodes CDR1 SQVTM and CDR2 ANQGSEA. The CDR3 runs 12 residues. The CDR3 is CSEGTGGETQYF. CDR3 bases: TGCAGCGAAGGGACAGGGGGAGAGACCCAGTACTTC.

V usage is TRBV7-8 and J usage is TRBJ2-2, with 8 bases lining up with TRBD1. The CDR3 is 16 residues long. The trim removed 6 bases at V and 0 bases at J, leaving 6 bases unmatched. Germline CDR1 reads SGHVS; CDR2 reads FQNEAQ. In nucleotides, the CDR3 is TGTGCCAGCAGACCACGACAGGGGACGAACACCGGGGAGCTGTTTTTT. As protein: CASRPRQGTNTGELFF.

The count of this clone is one. The rearrangement uses TRBV5-4 and TRBJ2-1; 8 bases are a match to TRBD1. The CDR3 has 13 amino acids. V lost 1 base to trimming and J lost 7 bases; unmatched junction nucleotides: 1. Germline CDR1 reads SGHNT; CDR2 reads YYREEE (reference sequence). DNA of the CDR3: TGTGCCAGCAGCTTGCAGGGGGCGAATGAGCAGTTCTTC. Translating gives CASSLQGANEQFF.

The genes are TRBV6-6 and TRBJ1-1; unclear D gene. Trimming shortened V by 2 bases and J by 0 bases, and 7 bases separated the two germline ends. The CDR3 length is 14 residues. Germline-derived CDR1 and CDR2 are MNHNY and SVGAGI (reference sequence). The chain's CDR3 is CASSYPALNTEAFF. The CDR3 DNA follows: TGTGCCAGCAGTTACCCTGCGCTGAACACTGAAGCTTTCTTT.

Note on this clone: Mismatch with germline at one junction end may stem from a read error. This CDR3 is also generated by other DNA sequences in the sample. The J gene is TRBJ2-5, the V gene TRBV6-5; D perhaps matches TRBD1 (6 bases). The CDR3 contains 13 residues. Germline V gene data show CDR1 as MNHEY and CDR2 as SVGAGI. The CDR3 DNA sequence: TGTGCCAGCGGAAACAGGGACCAGGAGACCCAGTACTTC. This translates into CASGNRDQETQYF.

The table lists this clone with a few counts. V gene TRBV4-2 combines with J gene TRBJ1-1, with 8 bases identical to TRBD1. The germline V gene encodes CDR1 LGHNA and CDR2 YNFKEQ. The ends lost 5 bases at V and 3 bases at J; junction bases unmatched: 5. This CDR3 comprises 14 residues. The CDR3: CASSGDRRYTEAFF. CDR3 DNA sequence: TGTGCCAGCAGCGGGGACAGGCGATACACTGAAGCTTTCTTT.

This clone was found once. Other DNA variants within this sample encode the same CDR3. The chain links TRBV30 to TRBJ2-7, with D possibly being TRBD2 (5 bases). CDR1 and CDR2 from the germline V gene are GTSNPN and SVGIG (reference sequence). With 0 bases removed from V and 5 bases from J, the gap between germline ends came to 8 bases. The CDR3 contains 12 residues. This chain's CDR3 is CAWSVKGDEQYF. For the CDR3, the DNA is TGTGCCTGGAGTGTGAAGGGAGACGAGCAGTACTTC.

V usage is TRBV6-1 and J usage is TRBJ2-7, with D maybe TRBD1 (5 bases). Per germline, CDR1 MNHNS and CDR2 SASEGT. CDR3 length equals 15 residues. V was trimmed by 4 bases and J by 0 bases, leaving 13 bases between them. CDR3 coding DNA: TGTGCCAGCAGTGTAGGGCCAGGGCTCTCCTACGAGCAGTACTTC. Translated: CASSVGPGLSYEQYF.

The chain joins TRBV30 to TRBJ1-4, with TRBD1 identical over 7 bases. The CDR3 is 14 residues long. Germline trimming cut 5 bases from V and 1 base from J; bases unmatched to any gene: 4. From germline, CDR1 is GTSNPN and CDR2 SVGIG (reference sequence). The CDR3 loop is CAWQGDRTNEKLFF. CDR3 nucleotides: TGTGCCTGGCAGGGGGATCGAACTAATGAAAAACTGTTTTTT.

This clone was counted many times. The rearrangement joins TRBV5-6 to TRBJ2-7; 7 bases match TRBD1. Trimming cost V 0 bases and J 3 bases; bases outside gene matches: 9. Germline V gene data show CDR1 as SGHDT and CDR2 as YYEEEE. The CDR3 runs 16 residues. The CDR3 here is CASSLAMVGQNYEQYF. In DNA, the CDR3 is TGTGCCAGCAGCTTGGCTATGGTGGGACAGAACTACGAGCAGTACTTC.

The chain uses TRBV6-1 and TRBJ2-7, with a possible D match to TRBD1 (5 bases). The CDR3 sequence is 15 residues long. CDR1 and CDR2 from the germline V gene are MNHNS and SASEGT. V lost 5 bases and J 4 bases, leaving 18 bases between the germline ends. The CDR3 region has the DNA TGTGCCAGCAGTAGAGAGCCTAGGGGTTGGTACGAGCAGTACTTC. It encodes CASSREPRGWYEQYF.

The chain couples TRBV5-1 to TRBJ2-2, with 11 bases lining up with TRBD1. This CDR3 comprises 16 residues. The junction had 8 bases not matched to a gene; V was cut back by 2 bases and J by 8 bases. Germline loops: CDR1 SGHRS, CDR2 YFSETQ. The CDR3 bases are TGCGCCAGCAGCTTAAGGACAGGGGGCCTGACTGGGGAGCTGTTTTTT. It codes for CASSLRTGGLTGELFF. The complete variable domain, with remaining parts taken from reference TRBV5-1 and TRBJ2-2, reads KAGVTQTPRYLIKTRGQQVTLSCSPISGHRSVSWYQQTPGQGLQFLFEYFSETQRNKGNFPGRFSGRQFSNSRSEMNVSTLELGDSALYLCASSLRTGGLTGELFFGEGSRLTVL.

The rearrangement links TRBV18 to TRBJ2-3; possible D gene TRBD2, 5 bases. CDR1 and CDR2 (germline): KGHSH, LQKENI. V was trimmed by 5 bases and J by 3 bases, leaving 9 bases between them. CDR3 length: 13 amino acids. The CDR3 DNA reads as TGTGCCAGCTCAAAGGACTCAACAGATACGCAGTATTTT. Its protein is CASSKDSTDTQYF.

In DNA form, the CDR3 reads TGTGCCAGCACCCGGGACAGGGGAGGGGCCGGGGAGCTGTTTTTT. The encoded protein is CASTRDRGGAGELFF. The chain has TRBV2 and TRBJ2-2; 10 bases line up with TRBD1. Germline V gene data show CDR1 as SNHLY and CDR2 as FYNNEI. The CDR3 is 15 residues long. V gave up 7 bases and J gave up 6 bases; unmatched junction bases: 8.

The chain carries TRBV6-1 and TRBJ1-2; TRBD1 is a possible D gene (6 bases). The CDR3 has 14 residues. The V gene's germline CDR1 is MNHNS and CDR2 SASEGT. The V and J ends lost 8 bases and 6 bases respectively, with 19 bases between them. CDR3 sequence: CASFHRDEGDGYTF. The CDR3 region has the DNA TGTGCCAGCTTCCACCGGGACGAGGGGGATGGCTACACCTTC.

This clone came up a few times. This rearrangement joins TRBV30 to TRBJ1-5; D ambiguous. Per germline, CDR1 GTSNPN and CDR2 SVGIG (reference sequence). The CDR3 runs to 14 residues. Trimming removed 1 base from V and 2 bases from J, with 9 bases in between. The CDR3 DNA follows: TGTGCCTGGAGTGCCGGGATCGGCAATCAGCCCCAGCATTTT. The encoded protein is CAWSAGIGNQPQHF.

V is TRBV11-3 and J is TRBJ2-7, with TRBD2 identical over 9 bases. J gave up 4 bases and V 5 bases, and 9 bases lay outside the gene matches. Germline assignment: CDR1 SGHNT and CDR2 YENEEA. The CDR3 contains 15 residues. The CDR3 here is CASSLRSGGTYEQYF. CDR3 in DNA: TGTGCCAGCAGCCTAAGGAGCGGGGGGACGTACGAGCAGTACTTC.

In its sample, this clone was seen a few times. The V gene is TRBV11-2, the J gene TRBJ2-7; 10 bases map to TRBD1. Germline V gene data show CDR1 as SGHAT and CDR2 as FQNNGV. The CDR3 runs 15 residues. After removal of 2 bases from V and 7 bases from J, the junction contained 8 bases not matched to a gene. The CDR3 loop reads CASSLLGQGSGEQYF. CDR3 coding DNA: TGTGCCAGCAGCTTATTGGGACAGGGGTCAGGAGAGCAGTACTTC. Variable domain in full (rest from reference TRBV11-2 and TRBJ2-7): EAGVAQSPRYKIIEKRQSVAFWCNPISGHATLYWYQQILGQGPKLLIQFQNNGVVDDSQLPKDRFSAERLKGVDSTLKIQPAKLEDSAVYLCASSLLGQGSGEQYFGPGTRLTVT.